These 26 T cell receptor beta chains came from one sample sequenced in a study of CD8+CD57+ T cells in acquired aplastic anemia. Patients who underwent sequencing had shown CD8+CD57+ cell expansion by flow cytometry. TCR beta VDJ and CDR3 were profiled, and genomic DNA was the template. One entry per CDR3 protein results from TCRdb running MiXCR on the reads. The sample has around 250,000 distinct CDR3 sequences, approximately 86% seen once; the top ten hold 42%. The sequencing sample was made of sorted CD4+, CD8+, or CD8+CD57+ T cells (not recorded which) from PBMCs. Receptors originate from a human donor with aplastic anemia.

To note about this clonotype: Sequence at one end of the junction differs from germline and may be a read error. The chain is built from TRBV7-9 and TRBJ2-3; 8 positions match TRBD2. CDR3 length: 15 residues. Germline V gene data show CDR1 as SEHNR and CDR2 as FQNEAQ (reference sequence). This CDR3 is CATSIESGGADTQYF. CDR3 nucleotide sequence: TGTGCCACCAGCATTGAAAGCGGGGGAGCAGATACGCAGTATTTT.

The CDR3 bases are TGTGCCAGTAGTGTCTCTAGCGGGACCAACTACAATGAGCAGTTCTTC. Amino acids: CASSVSSGTNYNEQFF. The chain has TRBV19 and TRBJ2-1; TRBD2 agrees at 9 bases. This CDR3 contains 16 residues. V shed 5 bases and J 3 bases; nucleotides not matched to a gene: 8. Germline lookup yields CDR1 LNHDA and CDR2 SQIVND (reference sequence).

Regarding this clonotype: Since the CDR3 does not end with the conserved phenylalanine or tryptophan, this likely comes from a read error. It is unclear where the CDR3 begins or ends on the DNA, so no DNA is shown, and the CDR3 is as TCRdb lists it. CDR3 protein: CASSLDGASTDTQ. The chain employs TRBV7-6 and TRBJ2-3. The CDR3 is made up of 13 amino acids, end residues included. The germline gives CDR1 SGHVS, CDR2 FNYEAQ.

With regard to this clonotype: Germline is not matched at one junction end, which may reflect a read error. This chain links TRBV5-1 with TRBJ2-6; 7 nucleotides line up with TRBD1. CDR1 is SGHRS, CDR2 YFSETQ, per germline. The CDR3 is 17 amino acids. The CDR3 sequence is CASSPGTDTSGANVLTF. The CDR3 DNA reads TGTGCCAGCAGCCCCGGGACAGATACCTCTGGGGCCAACGTCCTGACTTTC.

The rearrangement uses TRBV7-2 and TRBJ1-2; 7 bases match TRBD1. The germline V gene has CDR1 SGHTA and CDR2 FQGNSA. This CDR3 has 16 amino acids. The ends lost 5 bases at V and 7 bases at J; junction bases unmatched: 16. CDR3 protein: CASSRTGTETFLGYTF. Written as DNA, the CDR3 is TGTGCCAGCAGCCGCACCGGGACAGAAACATTCCTTGGCTACACCTTC.

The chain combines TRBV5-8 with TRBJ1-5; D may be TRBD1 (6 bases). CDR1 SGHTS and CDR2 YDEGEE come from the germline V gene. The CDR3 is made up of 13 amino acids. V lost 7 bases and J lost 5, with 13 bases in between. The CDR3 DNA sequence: TGTGCCAGCGGCCAGGGGAGGGATCAGCCCCAGCATTTT. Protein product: CASGQGRDQPQHF.

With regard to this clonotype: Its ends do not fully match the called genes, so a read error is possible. CDR3 in amino acids: CAISEATGEQNEQYLFF. The CDR3, as DNA: TGTGCCATTAGTGAGGCTACAGGAGAACAAAATGAGCAGTACCTGTTTTTT. This chain uses TRBV19 with TRBJ1-4, with D perhaps matching TRBD1 (5 bases). CDR3 length equals 17 residues. Germline CDR1 is LNHDA and CDR2 is SQIVND (reference sequence).

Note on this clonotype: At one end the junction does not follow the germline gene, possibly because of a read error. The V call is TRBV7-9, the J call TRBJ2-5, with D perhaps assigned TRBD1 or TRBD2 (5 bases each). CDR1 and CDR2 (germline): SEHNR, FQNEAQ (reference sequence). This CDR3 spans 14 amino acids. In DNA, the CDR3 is TGTGCCAGCAGCAGTGACTCCAGCGAAGGGACCCATTACTTC. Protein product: CASSSDSSEGTHYF.

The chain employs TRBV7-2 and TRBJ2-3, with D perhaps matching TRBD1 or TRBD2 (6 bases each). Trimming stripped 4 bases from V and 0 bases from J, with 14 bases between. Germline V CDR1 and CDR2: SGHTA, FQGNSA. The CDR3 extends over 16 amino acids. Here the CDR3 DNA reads TGTGCCAGCAGCTCCACGGGGGCAGCTAGCACAGATACGCAGTATTTT. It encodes CASSSTGAASTDTQYF. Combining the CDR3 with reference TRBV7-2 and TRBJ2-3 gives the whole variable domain GAGVSQSPSNKVTEKGKDVELRCDPISGHTALYWYRQSLGQGLEFLIYFQGNSAPDKSGLPSDRFSAERTGGSVSTLTIQRTQQEDSAVYLCASSSTGAASTDTQYFGPGTRLTVL.

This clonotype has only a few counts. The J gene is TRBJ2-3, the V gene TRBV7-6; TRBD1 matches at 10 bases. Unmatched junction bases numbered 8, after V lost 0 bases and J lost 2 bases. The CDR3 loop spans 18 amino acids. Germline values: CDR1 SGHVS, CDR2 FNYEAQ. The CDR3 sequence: CASSLAHGTGDHTDTQYF. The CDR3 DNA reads TGTGCCAGCAGCTTAGCCCACGGGACAGGGGATCACACAGATACGCAGTATTTT.

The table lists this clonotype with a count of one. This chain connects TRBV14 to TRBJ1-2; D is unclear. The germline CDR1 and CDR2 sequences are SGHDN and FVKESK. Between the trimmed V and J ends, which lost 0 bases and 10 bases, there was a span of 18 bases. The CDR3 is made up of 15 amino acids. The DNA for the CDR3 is TGTGCCAGCAGCCAAGATCAGACTACGAGCAGTACCTACACCTTC. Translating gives CASSQDQTTSSTYTF.

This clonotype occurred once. In nucleotides, the CDR3 is TGTGCCAGCAGCTCTCGTCCAGGCGGGACAGACCTTTCGTACGAGCAGTACGTC. This gives the protein CASSSRPGGTDLSYEQYV. This chain connects TRBV7-9 to TRBJ2-7; the D gene is possibly TRBD1 (7 bases). The CDR3 runs to 18 residues. The germline V gene encodes CDR1 SEHNR and CDR2 FQNEAQ (reference sequence). V dropped 4 bases and J dropped 4 bases, with 26 bases sitting between them.

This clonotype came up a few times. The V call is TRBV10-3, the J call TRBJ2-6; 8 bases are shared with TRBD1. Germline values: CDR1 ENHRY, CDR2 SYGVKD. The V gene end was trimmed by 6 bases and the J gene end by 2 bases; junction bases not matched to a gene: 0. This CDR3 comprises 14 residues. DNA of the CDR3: TGTGCCATCAGACAGGGGGCTGGGGCCAACGTCCTGACTTTC. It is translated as CAIRQGAGANVLTF.

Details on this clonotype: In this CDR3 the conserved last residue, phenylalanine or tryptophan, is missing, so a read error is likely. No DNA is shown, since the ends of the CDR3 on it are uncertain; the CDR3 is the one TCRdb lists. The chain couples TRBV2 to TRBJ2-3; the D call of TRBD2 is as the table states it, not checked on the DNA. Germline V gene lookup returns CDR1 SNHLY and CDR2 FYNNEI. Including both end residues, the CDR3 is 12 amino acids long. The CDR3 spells CASSGGADTKNY.

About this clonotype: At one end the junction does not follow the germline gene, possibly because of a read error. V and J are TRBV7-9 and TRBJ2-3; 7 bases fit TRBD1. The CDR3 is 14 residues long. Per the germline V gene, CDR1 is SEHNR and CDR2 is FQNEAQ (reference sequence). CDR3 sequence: CASSQGDRPDNQQF. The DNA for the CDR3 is TGTGCCAGCAGCCAAGGGGACAGACCAGACAATCAGCAGTTT.

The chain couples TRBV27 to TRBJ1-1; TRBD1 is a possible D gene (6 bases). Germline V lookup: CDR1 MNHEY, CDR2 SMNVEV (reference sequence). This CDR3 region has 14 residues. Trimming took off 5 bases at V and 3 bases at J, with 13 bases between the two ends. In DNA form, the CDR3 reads TGTGCCAGCAGTACAGGGACCCTTGACACTGAAGCTTTCTTT. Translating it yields CASSTGTLDTEAFF.

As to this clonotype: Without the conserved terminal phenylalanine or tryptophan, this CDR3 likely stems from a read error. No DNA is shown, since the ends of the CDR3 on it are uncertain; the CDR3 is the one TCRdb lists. The CDR3 protein is CASSVLEPLLYEQYFV. This chain joins TRBV2 and TRBJ2-1; TRBD1, as called in the table, went unchecked against the DNA. The germline V gene has CDR1 SNHLY and CDR2 FYNNEI. The length of the CDR3 is 16 amino acids, counting both ends.

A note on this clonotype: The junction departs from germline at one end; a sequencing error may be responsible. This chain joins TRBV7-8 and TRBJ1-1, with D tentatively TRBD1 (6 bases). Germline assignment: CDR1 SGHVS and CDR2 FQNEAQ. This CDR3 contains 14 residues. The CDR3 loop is CASSLGGRVDKAYF. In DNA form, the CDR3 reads TGTGCCAGCAGCTTAGGGGGGCGAGTCGATAAAGCTTATTTT.

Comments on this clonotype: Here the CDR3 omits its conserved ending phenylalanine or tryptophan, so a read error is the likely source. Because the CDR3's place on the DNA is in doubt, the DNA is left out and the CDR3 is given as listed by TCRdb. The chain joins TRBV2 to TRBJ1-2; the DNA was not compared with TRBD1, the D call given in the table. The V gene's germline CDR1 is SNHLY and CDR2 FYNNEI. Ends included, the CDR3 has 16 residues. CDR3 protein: CASSSRDRGLEYCYTC.

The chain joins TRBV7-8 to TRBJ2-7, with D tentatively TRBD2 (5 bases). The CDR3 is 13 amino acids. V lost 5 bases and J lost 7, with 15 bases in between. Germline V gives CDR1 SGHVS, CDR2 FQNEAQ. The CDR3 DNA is TGTGCCAGCAGCCATAGAGGCGGGCCGGAGCAGTACGTC. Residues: CASSHRGGPEQYV.

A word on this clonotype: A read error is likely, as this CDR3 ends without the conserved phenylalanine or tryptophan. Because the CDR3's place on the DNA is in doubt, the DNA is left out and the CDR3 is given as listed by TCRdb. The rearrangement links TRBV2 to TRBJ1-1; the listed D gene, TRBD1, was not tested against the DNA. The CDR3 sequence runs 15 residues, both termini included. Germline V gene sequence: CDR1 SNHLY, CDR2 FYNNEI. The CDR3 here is CASSLGLTGNPEVVS.

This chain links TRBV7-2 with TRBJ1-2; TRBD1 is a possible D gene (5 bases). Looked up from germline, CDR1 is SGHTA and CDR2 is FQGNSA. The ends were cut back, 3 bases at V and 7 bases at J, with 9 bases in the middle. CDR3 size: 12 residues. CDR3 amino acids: CASSFGGSGYTF. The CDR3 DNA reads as TGTGCCAGCAGCTTTGGGGGGAGTGGCTACACCTTC.

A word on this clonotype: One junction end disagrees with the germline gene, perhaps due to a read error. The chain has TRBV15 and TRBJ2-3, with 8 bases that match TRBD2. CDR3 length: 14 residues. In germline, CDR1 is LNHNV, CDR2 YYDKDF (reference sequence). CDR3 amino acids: CAASGGGGQDTQYF. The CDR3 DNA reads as TGTGCCGCCAGCGGGGGCGGGGGCCAAGATACGCAGTATTTT.

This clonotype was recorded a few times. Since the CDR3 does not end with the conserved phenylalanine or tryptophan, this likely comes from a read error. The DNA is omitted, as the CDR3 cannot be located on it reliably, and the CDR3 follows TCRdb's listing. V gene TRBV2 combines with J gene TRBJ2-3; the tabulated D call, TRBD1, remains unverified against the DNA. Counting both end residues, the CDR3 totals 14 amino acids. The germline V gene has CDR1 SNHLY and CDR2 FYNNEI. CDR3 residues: CASSDAGGPDTQFL.

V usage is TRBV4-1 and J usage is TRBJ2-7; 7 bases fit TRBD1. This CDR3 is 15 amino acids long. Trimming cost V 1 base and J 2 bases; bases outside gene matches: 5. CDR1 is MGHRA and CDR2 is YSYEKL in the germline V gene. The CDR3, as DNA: TGCGCCAGCAGCCAAGGGCGACAGGGTCCCTACGAGCAGTACTTC. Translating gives CASSQGRQGPYEQYF.

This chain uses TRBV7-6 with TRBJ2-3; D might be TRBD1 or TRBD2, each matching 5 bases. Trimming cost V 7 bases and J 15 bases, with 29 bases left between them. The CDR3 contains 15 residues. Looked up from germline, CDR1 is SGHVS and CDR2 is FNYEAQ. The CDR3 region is CASTLGTVPSEANYF. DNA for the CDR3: TGTGCCAGCACCCTAGGGACGGTCCCCTCAGAGGCCAACTATTTT.